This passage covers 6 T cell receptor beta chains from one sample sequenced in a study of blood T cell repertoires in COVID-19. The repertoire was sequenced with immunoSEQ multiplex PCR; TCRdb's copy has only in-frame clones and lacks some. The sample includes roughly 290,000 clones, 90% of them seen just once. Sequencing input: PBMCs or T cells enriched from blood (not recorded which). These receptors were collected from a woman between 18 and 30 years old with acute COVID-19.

The CDR3 loop is CASSPRLAGSYEQYF. In DNA form, the CDR3 reads TGTGCCAGCAGTCCCAGACTAGCGGGGAGCTACGAGCAGTACTTC. This sequence joins TRBV28 and TRBJ2-7; 11 positions match TRBD2. Germline trimming cut 5 bases from V and 3 bases from J; bases unmatched to any gene: 6. The CDR3 length is 15 residues. Germline V gene data show CDR1 as MDHEN and CDR2 as SYDVKM.

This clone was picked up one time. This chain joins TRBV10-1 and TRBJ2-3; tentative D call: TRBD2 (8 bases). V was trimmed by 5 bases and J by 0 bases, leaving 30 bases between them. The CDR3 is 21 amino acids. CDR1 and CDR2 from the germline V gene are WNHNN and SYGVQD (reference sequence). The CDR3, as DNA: TGCGCCAGCAGTTCTTGCGCAGGGGGTATCTATTTAGCGGGGAGCACAGATACGCAGTATTTT. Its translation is CASSSCAGGIYLAGSTDTQYF.

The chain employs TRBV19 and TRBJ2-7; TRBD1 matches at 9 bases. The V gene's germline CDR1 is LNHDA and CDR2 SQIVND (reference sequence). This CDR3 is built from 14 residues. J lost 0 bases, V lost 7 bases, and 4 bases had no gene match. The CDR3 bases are TGTGCCAGTACCATGACAGGGGGCTCCTACGAGCAGTACTTC. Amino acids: CASTMTGGSYEQYF.

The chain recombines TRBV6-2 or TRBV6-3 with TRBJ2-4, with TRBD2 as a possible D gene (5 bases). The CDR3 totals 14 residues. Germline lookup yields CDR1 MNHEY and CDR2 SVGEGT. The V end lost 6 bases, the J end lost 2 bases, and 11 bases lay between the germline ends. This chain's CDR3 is CASRPGGSKNIQYF. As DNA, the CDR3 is TGTGCCAGCAGACCTGGCGGGTCCAAAAACATTCAGTACTTC.

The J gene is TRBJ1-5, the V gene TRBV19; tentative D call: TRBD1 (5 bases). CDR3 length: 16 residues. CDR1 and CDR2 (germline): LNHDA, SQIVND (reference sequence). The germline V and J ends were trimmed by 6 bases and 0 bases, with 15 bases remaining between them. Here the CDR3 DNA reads TGTGCCAGTAGGGTAGGACACTCCTATAGCAATCAGCCCCAGCATTTT. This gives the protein CASRVGHSYSNQPQHF.

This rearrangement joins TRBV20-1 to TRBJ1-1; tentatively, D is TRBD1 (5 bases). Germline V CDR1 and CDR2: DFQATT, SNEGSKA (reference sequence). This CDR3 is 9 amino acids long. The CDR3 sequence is CSIRVDAFF. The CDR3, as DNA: TGCAGCATCAGGGTTGACGCTTTCTTT.